The T cell receptor beta chain under discussion was sequenced for a study of OX40 agonist ivuxolimab in advanced cancers. TCRdb keeps only in-frame clones here, not all; method: immunoSEQ multiplex PCR. Of about 48,000 clones in the sample, 80% to 90% were seen once. CDR1 SGHNT and CDR2 YYREEE come from the germline V gene (reference sequence). V lost 6 bases to trimming and J lost 5 bases; unmatched junction nucleotides: 8. This CDR3 region has 14 residues. The chain carries TRBV5-4 and TRBJ2-1; 7 bases are a match to TRBD2. The source material was CD4+ or CD8+ T cells sorted from blood, sampled in a trial of the OX40 agonist ivuxolimab. The clonotype was recovered from an adult with an advanced solid tumor such as melanoma, head and neck, liver or kidney cancer. The CDR3 here is CASNRRENDNEQFF. CDR3 nucleotide sequence: TGTGCCAGCAACCGGCGGGAGAACGACAATGAGCAGTTCTTC. Supplemented by reference TRBV5-4 and TRBJ2-1, the full variable domain reads ETGVTQSPTHLIKTRGQQVTLRCSSQSGHNTVSWYQQALGQGPQFIFQYYREEENGRGNFPPRFSGLQFPNYSSELNVNALELDDSALYLCASNRRENDNEQFFGPGTRLTVL.